The sequence of this T cell receptor (beta chain) was determined in a study of T cell responses to AZD1222 COVID-19 vaccine. Whole-study results and caveats: Unmutated regions of variants are reportedly targeted by nearly half of spike-specific TCRs. Donors in the cohort were predominantly white British and more often female, and clonal diversity was possibly underestimated. Increased Spike-specific TCR breadth and depth were observed after two AZD1222 doses.

The repertoire was sequenced with immunoSEQ multiplex PCR; TCRdb's copy has only in-frame clones and lacks some. The data show 150,000 to 190,000 clones, 80% to 90% seen once. Turning to this clone: Its matching antigen is unknown.

The CDR3 loop spans 13 amino acids. With 6 bases removed from V and 0 bases from J, the gap between germline ends came to 9 bases. Germline V gene sequence: CDR1 MDHEN, CDR2 SYDVKM. The TCR originated in an adult who received the AZD1222 COVID-19 vaccine. V and J are TRBV28 and TRBJ2-7; D is ambiguous. The sequencing used peripheral blood, collected 28 days after the second AZD1222 dose. CDR3 sequence: CASSRASSYEQYF. Here the CDR3 DNA reads TGTGCCAGCAGCCGGGCCTCCTCCTACGAGCAGTACTTC.